This T cell receptor (beta chain) is from a study of OX40 agonist ivuxolimab in advanced cancers. This clone was seen a handful of times. TCRdb's table, derived via immunoSEQ multiplex PCR, lists solely in-frame clones and lacks some. The table lists 20,000 to 25,000 clones, approximately 83% of them singletons. CDR1 SGHRS and CDR2 YFSETQ come from the germline V gene. With 4 bases removed from V and 4 bases from J, the gap between germline ends came to 26 bases. CDR3 length: 19 residues. The sequences come from CD4+ or CD8+ T cells sorted from blood, collected in a trial of the OX40 agonist ivuxolimab. This TCR was sampled from an adult with an advanced solid tumor such as melanoma, head and neck, liver or kidney cancer. The rearrangement joins TRBV5-1 to TRBJ2-2; D perhaps matches TRBD2 (6 bases). CDR3 nucleotide sequence: TGCGCCAGCAGCCTTAGGGGCGGGACCCACATTTCTTTCACCGGGGAGCTGTTTTTT. It yields the protein CASSLRGGTHISFTGELFF. Full variable domain (outside the CDR3, taken from reference TRBV5-1 and TRBJ2-2): KAGVTQTPRYLIKTRGQQVTLSCSPISGHRSVSWYQQTPGQGLQFLFEYFSETQRNKGNFPGRFSGRQFSNSRSEMNVSTLELGDSALYLCASSLRGGTHISFTGELFFGEGSRLTVL.